This passage covers 3 T cell receptor beta chains from one sample sequenced in a study of blood T cell repertoires in COVID-19. Using immunoSEQ multiplex PCR, the repertoire was profiled, and TCRdb retains in-frame clones only, with some absent. This sample has about 150,000 clones, with about nine tenths found just once. Sample: peripheral blood. The receptors originated from a man between 45 and 60 years old with active COVID-19.

The chain has TRBV7-2 and TRBJ2-1, with 7 nucleotides matching TRBD2. J lost 2 bases, V lost 4 bases, and 5 bases had no gene match. This CDR3 is built from 15 residues. Germline V lookup: CDR1 SGHTA, CDR2 FQGNSA. CDR3 residues: CASSWGLPTYNEQFF. The CDR3 DNA reads TGTGCCAGCAGCTGGGGACTACCGACCTACAATGAGCAGTTCTTC.

The chain has TRBV4-3 and TRBJ2-7; perhaps TRBD2 as D (5 bases). This CDR3 is 15 amino acids long. Germline CDR1 reads LGHNA; CDR2 reads YSLEER. V lost 0 bases and J 0 bases, leaving 9 bases between the germline ends. CDR3 sequence reads: CASSQDPGVSYEQYF. The CDR3 nucleotides read TGCGCCAGCAGCCAAGATCCCGGGGTCTCCTACGAGCAGTACTTC.

V gene TRBV5-5 combines with J gene TRBJ2-3; TRBD1 might be the D (6 bases). CDR1 and CDR2 from the germline V gene are SGHKS and YYEKEE (reference sequence). V lost 3 bases and J 0 bases, leaving 14 bases between the germline ends. The CDR3 extends over 16 amino acids. The CDR3 DNA is TGTGCCAGCAGCTCTTGGGACACAGCTAGCACAGATACGCAGTATTTT. This gives the protein CASSSWDTASTDTQYF. The whole variable domain, filled in from reference TRBV5-5 and TRBJ2-3, reads DAGVTQSPTHLIKTRGQQVTLRCSPISGHKSVSWYQQVLGQGPQFIFQYYEKEERGRGNFPDRFSARQFPNYSSELNVNALLLGDSALYLCASSSWDTASTDTQYFGPGTRLTVL.